A selection of T cell receptor beta chains follows, all from one sample in a study of OX40 agonist ivuxolimab in advanced cancers. Generated by immunoSEQ multiplex PCR, the TCRdb table keeps only in-frame clones and is missing some. Here the sample spans some 79,000 clones, approximately 85% being singletons. The starting material was CD4+ or CD8+ T cells sorted from blood, obtained in a trial of the OX40 agonist ivuxolimab. These receptors were taken from an adult with an advanced solid tumor such as melanoma, head and neck, liver or kidney cancer. Both conserved end residues are part of each CDR3. The order of the fields is J gene, D gene, clone size, V gene, CDR3 protein, CDR3 DNA. A D gene is named only where the DNA matches it firmly. Clone size is given for some rows only: seen once, a few or many times, or a class if the clone is expanded.

J: TRBJ2-3; D: TRBD2; size: NA; V: TRBV5-1; CDR3: CASSLAHRTSGTDTQYF; DNA: TGCGCCAGCAGCTTGGCCCACCGGACTAGCGGAACAGATACGCAGTATTTT
J: TRBJ1-1; D: NA; size: few; V: TRBV18; CDR3: CASSPPSGLNTEAFF; DNA: TGTGCCAGCTCACCACCCTCCGGACTGAACACTGAAGCTTTCTTT
J: TRBJ2-5; D: NA; size: NA; V: TRBV18; CDR3: CASSRTAGEETQYF; DNA: TGTGCCAGCTCAAGAACAGCAGGGGAGGAGACCCAGTACTTC
J: TRBJ2-2; D: NA; size: NA; V: TRBV7-9; CDR3: CASSLNRAVTGELFF; DNA: TGTGCCAGCAGCTTAAACAGGGCGGTCACCGGGGAGCTGTTTTTT
J: TRBJ1-2; D: NA; size: NA; V: TRBV19; CDR3: CASSIQWHRTANYGYTF; DNA: TGTGCCAGTAGTATTCAATGGCACAGGACAGCTAACTATGGCTACACCTTC
J: TRBJ1-5; D: NA; size: NA; V: TRBV30; CDR3: CAWSFDHSNQPQHF; DNA: TGTGCCTGGAGTTTCGATCATAGCAATCAGCCCCAGCATTTT
J: TRBJ2-1; D: TRBD2; size: NA; V: TRBV10-1; CDR3: CASSFGGSPHNEQFF; DNA: TGCGCCAGTTCGTTTGGCGGGAGTCCTCACAATGAGCAGTTCTTC
J: TRBJ1-3; D: NA; size: NA; V: TRBV7-6; CDR3: CASSLGGLGNTIYF; DNA: TGTGCCAGCAGCTTAGGGGGGCTGGGAAACACCATATATTTT
J: TRBJ1-2; D: NA; size: NA; V: TRBV5-1; CDR3: CASSLSPGTYGYTF; DNA: TGCGCCAGCAGCTTGTCTCCGGGGACCTATGGCTACACCTTC
J: TRBJ2-7; D: NA; size: few; V: TRBV6-4; CDR3: CASNPRPRDSAWEQYF; DNA: TGTGCCAGCAACCCGCGCCCCCGGGACTCCGCCTGGGAGCAGTACTTC
J: TRBJ2-3; D: NA; size: NA; V: TRBV5-5; CDR3: CASSPGLLGADTQYF; DNA: TGTGCCAGCAGCCCGGGACTTCTTGGAGCAGATACGCAGTATTTT
J: TRBJ2-7; D: NA; size: NA; V: TRBV28; CDR3: CASSLSQASYEQYF; DNA: TGTGCCAGCAGTTTGAGCCAGGCCTCCTACGAGCAGTACTTC
J: TRBJ2-5; D: TRBD1; size: NA; V: TRBV11-3; CDR3: CASSLGDRGGQETQYF; DNA: TGTGCCAGCAGCTTAGGAGACAGGGGAGGTCAAGAGACCCAGTACTTC
J: TRBJ2-5; D: TRBD2; size: once; V: TRBV7-3; CDR3: CASSLTGGALAGDGETQYF; DNA: TGTGCCAGCAGCTTAACAGGGGGGGCTCTAGCGGGAGACGGCGAGACCCAGTACTTC
J: TRBJ2-7; D: TRBD1; size: NA; V: TRBV6-1; CDR3: CASSDVRGQGGNEQYF; DNA: TGTGCCAGCAGTGACGTCCGTGGACAGGGAGGTAACGAGCAGTACTTC
J: TRBJ2-7; D: TRBD1; size: NA; V: TRBV2; CDR3: CASSPGGYEQYF; DNA: TGTGCCAGCAGCCCAGGGGGCTACGAGCAGTACTTC
J: TRBJ2-7; D: NA; size: NA; V: TRBV6-5; CDR3: CASSQNRASYEQYF; DNA: TGTGCCAGCAGTCAAAACAGGGCCTCCTACGAGCAGTACTTC
J: TRBJ2-3; D: TRBD2; size: NA; V: TRBV10-2; CDR3: CASSGLAGITDTQYF; DNA: TGCGCCAGCAGTGGGCTAGCGGGGATCACAGATACGCAGTATTTT
J: TRBJ2-5; D: TRBD1; size: NA; V: TRBV19; CDR3: CASRQGPLQETQYF; DNA: TGTGCCAGTCGACAGGGACCACTCCAAGAGACCCAGTACTTC
J: TRBJ2-7; D: TRBD2; size: NA; V: TRBV2; CDR3: CASRELAGAYEQYF; DNA: TGTGCCAGCAGGGAACTAGCGGGAGCTTACGAGCAGTACTTC
J: TRBJ1-2; D: TRBD1; size: NA; V: TRBV5-5; CDR3: CASSLEGTGGSFNYGYTF; DNA: TGTGCCAGCAGCTTGGAAGGGACAGGGGGTAGCTTTAACTATGGCTACACCTTC
J: TRBJ1-2; D: TRBD1; size: NA; V: TRBV5-3; CDR3: CARSLEETGTYGYTF; DNA: TGTGCCAGAAGCTTGGAGGAGACAGGGACCTATGGCTACACCTTC
J: TRBJ2-4; D: NA; size: NA; V: TRBV5-1; CDR3: CASSFQGGNIQYF; DNA: TGCGCCAGCAGCTTTCAGGGGGGAAACATTCAGTACTTC
J: TRBJ1-1; D: NA; size: NA; V: TRBV6-5; CDR3: CASSPTASLNTEAFF; DNA: TGTGCCAGCAGCCCCACAGCCAGCTTGAACACTGAAGCTTTCTTT
J: TRBJ1-2; D: TRBD1; size: few; V: TRBV9; CDR3: CASSGGTGNYYGYTF; DNA: TGTGCCAGCAGCGGAGGGACAGGGAATTACTATGGCTACACCTTC
J: TRBJ2-1; D: TRBD2; size: NA; V: TRBV5-1; CDR3: CASSGLAGGDNEQFF; DNA: TGCGCCAGCTCGGGGCTAGCGGGAGGCGACAATGAGCAGTTCTTC
J: TRBJ1-1; D: NA; size: NA; V: TRBV7-9; CDR3: CASRLGEGEIEAFF; DNA: TGTGCCAGCAGATTAGGGGAGGGTGAAATTGAAGCTTTCTTT
J: TRBJ2-3; D: NA; size: once; V: TRBV7-3; CDR3: CASSLSQLEDTQYF; DNA: TGTGCCAGCAGCTTAAGCCAGCTTGAAGATACGCAGTATTTT
J: TRBJ2-5; D: NA; size: NA; V: TRBV7-3; CDR3: CASSRGGQETQYF; DNA: TGTGCCAGCAGCAGAGGGGGGCAAGAGACCCAGTACTTC
J: TRBJ1-4; D: NA; size: NA; V: TRBV19; CDR3: CASSIFPQANEKLFF; DNA: TGTGCCAGTAGTATATTTCCTCAGGCTAATGAAAAACTGTTTTTT
J: TRBJ2-2; D: NA; size: NA; V: TRBV7-2; CDR3: CASSMTITGELFF; DNA: TGTGCCAGCAGCATGACCATTACGGGAGAGCTGTTTTTT
J: TRBJ2-2; D: NA; size: NA; V: TRBV6-5; CDR3: CASTPRALDPGELFF; DNA: TGTGCCAGCACCCCACGGGCACTAGACCCCGGGGAGCTGTTTTTT
J: TRBJ1-1; D: NA; size: NA; V: TRBV28; CDR3: CASSPWTREGTEAFF; DNA: TGTGCCAGCAGTCCGTGGACAAGGGAGGGGACTGAAGCTTTCTTT
J: TRBJ2-1; D: NA; size: NA; V: TRBV27; CDR3: CASSQATGTPYNEQFF; DNA: TGTGCCAGCAGTCAAGCGACCGGGACACCTTACAATGAGCAGTTCTTC
J: TRBJ2-1; D: TRBD1; size: NA; V: TRBV30; CDR3: CAWSETGGGSYNEQFF; DNA: TGTGCCTGGAGTGAAACAGGGGGTGGGTCCTACAATGAGCAGTTCTTC
J: TRBJ2-7; D: NA; size: NA; V: TRBV19; CDR3: CASSRGPSYEQYF; DNA: TGTGCCAGTAGTAGGGGACCTAGTTACGAGCAGTACTTC
J: TRBJ2-7; D: TRBD1; size: NA; V: TRBV7-2; CDR3: CAIGWTGAYEQYF; DNA: TGTGCCATAGGGTGGACAGGGGCTTACGAGCAGTACTTC
J: TRBJ2-7; D: TRBD2; size: NA; V: TRBV28; CDR3: CASSSTSLITYF; DNA: TGTGCCAGCAGTTCGACTAGCCTCATTACGTACTTC
J: TRBJ2-5; D: NA; size: few; V: TRBV5-1; CDR3: CASSPGQSEETQYF; DNA: TGCGCCAGCAGTCCCGGACAGAGCGAAGAGACCCAGTACTTC
J: TRBJ2-7; D: NA; size: many; V: TRBV11-2; CDR3: CASSSIRGLYEQYF; DNA: TGTGCCAGCAGCTCGATCCGGGGGCTTTACGAGCAGTACTTC
J: TRBJ2-5; D: TRBD2; size: NA; V: TRBV28; CDR3: CASSLRLLAGGYQETQYF; DNA: TGTGCCAGCAGTTTAAGGCTCCTAGCGGGAGGGTACCAAGAGACCCAGTACTTC
J: TRBJ2-3; D: TRBD2; size: NA; V: TRBV6-4; CDR3: CAKPLAGGRADTQYF; DNA: TGTGCCAAACCACTAGCGGGAGGGCGCGCAGATACGCAGTATTTT
J: TRBJ1-1; D: NA; size: NA; V: TRBV27; CDR3: CASSIGAEAFF; DNA: TGTGCCAGCAGTATCGGGGCTGAAGCTTTCTTT
J: TRBJ2-3; D: NA; size: NA; V: TRBV7-2; CDR3: CASSLVAGYTDTQYF; DNA: TGTGCCAGCAGCTTAGTTGCGGGATACACAGATACGCAGTATTTT
J: TRBJ2-3; D: NA; size: once; V: TRBV11-2; CDR3: CASSFQGHSTDTQYF; DNA: TGTGCCAGCAGCTTTCAAGGTCACTCCACAGATACGCAGTATTTT
J: TRBJ2-3; D: TRBD1; size: NA; V: TRBV19; CDR3: CASEGQVTDTQYF; DNA: TGTGCCAGTGAAGGACAGGTCACAGATACGCAGTATTTT
J: TRBJ2-5; D: TRBD2; size: NA; V: TRBV14; CDR3: CASSQGIAGEWETQYF; DNA: TGTGCCAGCAGCCAAGGGATCGCGGGAGAATGGGAGACCCAGTACTTC
J: TRBJ2-1; D: TRBD2; size: NA; V: TRBV27; CDR3: CATLRKWVAGGYNEQFF; DNA: TGTGCCACCCTAAGAAAGTGGGTAGCGGGGGGCTACAATGAGCAGTTCTTC
J: TRBJ1-1; D: NA; size: NA; V: TRBV2; CDR3: CASRPTTPNTEAFF; DNA: TGTGCCAGCAGGCCGACAACGCCGAACACTGAAGCTTTCTTT
J: TRBJ2-1; D: TRBD2; size: NA; V: TRBV15; CDR3: CATRKAGLAGYNEQFF; DNA: TGTGCCACCAGGAAGGCCGGTCTAGCGGGGTACAATGAGCAGTTCTTC